This T cell receptor (beta chain) was identified during a study of control samples from healthy donors and cancer patients. Sequencing used immunoSEQ multiplex PCR; TCRdb keeps in-frame clones, though not all of them. This table holds about 59,000 clones, more than 90% found once. CDR1 is LNHDA, CDR2 SQIVND, per germline (reference sequence). The CDR3 consists of 15 residues. Trimming took off 9 bases at V and 5 bases at J, with 19 bases between the two ends. The sample taken for sequencing was PBMCs. V and J are TRBV19 and TRBJ2-2; weak D call: TRBD1 (6 bases). The clonotype comes from a man aged 35 to 55 with colorectal cancer. Written as DNA, the CDR3 is TGTGCCAGCCTACAGGGTTCCTTCGGGACCGGGGAGCTGTTTTTT. Translation gives CASLQGSFGTGELFF.